The rows below give T cell receptor beta chains drawn from one sample of a study of identical twins. TCRdb re-derived calls from the 5' RACE reads in MiXCR, one entry per CDR3 protein. In the table there are under 400,000 distinct CDR3 sequences, roughly 9% of which are singletons. The material sequenced was naive T cells sorted from blood. The receptor set was obtained from a woman aged 50 to 65 in good health. Each CDR3 is given with its conserved first and last residue. Expanded clones get a size class; other rows say once, few or many, or leave the size out.

clone_size v_call cdr3_aa
. TRBV5-1 CASNQQGGIEKLFF
few TRBV20-1 CSARDPAGTGRSEQYF
. TRBV20-1 CSAQPGHQETQYF
few TRBV5-1 CASSLASGGLDEQYF
. TRBV9 CASSPYSTSGHNEQFF
few TRBV25-1 CASGVAGERETQYF
many TRBV12-3/TRBV12-4 CASSPRAGTSYEQYF
. TRBV7-9 CASSFGGANEQFF
few TRBV20-1 CSARDPGSYEQYF
many TRBV20-1 CSARTRGLYEQYF
. TRBV19 CATTGTGLKGANVLTF
few TRBV7-8 CASSIYSGTQYF
many TRBV5-1 CASSYTGDEQFF
few TRBV10-3 CAISEPAGDLYTQYF
many TRBV27 CASSSPGQSNTEAFF
. TRBV7-9 CASSPRQGRTRETQYF
. TRBV7-9 CASSSPGLGLGAEAFF
few TRBV7-6 CASSFFTGRAYNEQFF
few TRBV30 CAWSVAGNEQFF
few TRBV12-3/TRBV12-4 CASSPPGLAAQETQYF
few TRBV20-1 CSARASGPGSYEQYF
. TRBV6-5 CASSEGNEAFF
few TRBV12-3/TRBV12-4 CASSFGPAEAFF
. TRBV11-2 CASSLDAGSRGYTF
few TRBV9 CASSVDGRGKQPQHF
few TRBV4-2 CASSQEPGGIDYGYTF
. TRBV29-1 CSVLWGRAQETQYF
. TRBV2 CASSFRAGSQETQYF
few TRBV7-9 CASSLGTSGRSTDTQYF
. TRBV9 CASSQEQNTEAFF
. TRBV10-3 CATRVEEKLFF
few TRBV27 CATTGASVYEQYF
once TRBV7-2 CASSLDRFGGEQFF
few TRBV4-2 CASSQALLTGQLNEQFF
few TRBV27 CASRDRVRGYTF
few TRBV25-1 CASSETGTYEQYF
. TRBV5-1 CASSLDGQEDEQYF
few TRBV11-3 CASSPLGSVNTGELFF